The 20 T cell receptor beta chains listed next were all sequenced from one sample in a study of T cells after yellow fever vaccination. TCRdb reanalysed the 5' RACE reads using MiXCR and keeps one entry per CDR3 protein. The sample shows about 580,000 distinct CDR3 sequences, roughly a sixth of them seen only once. The specimen comprised PBMCs, sampled about 5 days after the first yellow fever vaccination. The receptors shown here come from a man younger than 35 who received the YFV17D yellow fever vaccine.

In its sample, this clonotype was seen a few times. The junction does not match germline at one end; this may be a read error. This chain joins TRBV7-9 and TRBJ1-2, with a tentative D call TRBD1 (6 bases). Germline-derived CDR1 and CDR2 are SEHNR and FQNEAQ (reference sequence). This CDR3 is built from 12 residues. DNA of the CDR3: TGTGCCAGCAGCTTATCGCCGGGGGCCCTCTCCTTC. It encodes CASSLSPGALSF.

This clonotype was seen more than once but under ten times. The chain employs TRBV6-2 or TRBV6-3 and TRBJ2-2, with 9 bases that match TRBD2. This CDR3 has 16 residues. The J segment lost 4 bases and the V segment lost 5 bases, leaving 8 bases of the junction unmatched. Germline V CDR1 and CDR2: MNHEY, SVGEGT. Here the CDR3 DNA reads TGTGCCAGCAGTCATATAGCGGGGGTTTTCACCGGGGAGCTGTTTTTT. Protein product: CASSHIAGVFTGELFF.

The chain links TRBV6-2 or TRBV6-3 to TRBJ2-5, with D uncertain. V was cut by 6 bases and J by 5 bases, with 16 bases left in between. Germline CDR1 reads MNHEY; CDR2 reads SVGEGT. The length of the CDR3 is 14 residues. CDR3 DNA: TGTGCCAGCAGCGTACTGGGCATATGGGAGACCCAGTACTTC. As protein: CASSVLGIWETQYF.

V is TRBV12-3 or TRBV12-4 and J is TRBJ2-3; 10 nucleotides agree with TRBD2. Trimming at V came to 6 bases and at J to 2 bases, leaving 5 bases not matched to a gene. The CDR3 is 15 amino acids. Here the CDR3 reads CASRTSGGDTDTQYF. In nucleotides, the CDR3 is TGTGCCAGCAGGACCAGCGGGGGGGACACAGATACGCAGTATTTT.

This clonotype was seen a handful of times. The chain uses TRBV10-3 and TRBJ2-5, with unresolved D. Trimming left V 1 base short and J 2 bases short, with 5 bases between. The germline V gene has CDR1 ENHRY and CDR2 SYGVKD. This CDR3 has 13 residues. CDR3 bases: TGTGCCATCAGTGAGTGGGCTCAAGAGACCCAGTACTTC. Encoded protein: CAISEWAQETQYF.

The chain recombines TRBV7-3 with TRBJ1-2; D gene uncertain. Trimming left V 2 bases short and J 3 bases short, with 7 bases between. Germline V gene sequence: CDR1 SGHTA, CDR2 FQGTGA. The CDR3 length is 13 residues. Here the CDR3 reads CASSLGSDYGYTF. CDR3 nucleotides: TGTGCCAGCAGCTTAGGATCGGACTATGGCTACACCTTC.

CDR3 bases: TGTGCCAGCAGTTACTCGATTTTTCGGCTCTATGGCTACACCTTC. This encodes CASSYSIFRLYGYTF. The chain couples TRBV6-5 to TRBJ1-2; no reliable D call. Looked up from germline, CDR1 is MNHEY and CDR2 is SVGAGI. This CDR3 has 15 residues. The V end was cut by 0 bases, the J end by 4 bases, with 12 bases between.

This clonotype occurred a few times. The CDR3 region has the DNA TGTGCCAGCAGAACCGGGACAGTGACCGGGGAGCTGTTTTTT. It encodes CASRTGTVTGELFF. The chain employs TRBV27 and TRBJ2-2, with 7 bases aligning to TRBD1. The CDR3 spans 14 residues. Unmatched junction bases numbered 6, after V lost 6 bases and J lost 5 bases. Germline V lookup: CDR1 MNHEY, CDR2 SMNVEV (reference sequence).

The chain carries TRBV5-1 and TRBJ2-3, with 12 nucleotides matching TRBD2. CDR3 length equals 16 residues. CDR1 and CDR2 from the germline V gene are SGHRS and YFSETQ. The V and J ends lost 4 bases and 7 bases, in that order; junction bases with no gene match: 10. The CDR3, as DNA: TGCGCCAGCAGCCTCACTACTAGCGGGGGGCCTTATACGCAGTATTTT. This encodes CASSLTTSGGPYTQYF.

The V gene is TRBV18, the J gene TRBJ2-2, with a tentative D call TRBD2 (5 bases). The germline gives CDR1 KGHSH, CDR2 LQKENI. There are 16 residues in the CDR3. With 2 bases removed from V and 4 bases from J, the gap between germline ends came to 14 bases. The CDR3 DNA reads as TGTGCCAGCTCACCAGCGGCGTCCCGGGGCACCGGGGAGCTGTTTTTT. It codes for CASSPAASRGTGELFF.

This clonotype has just a few counts. This chain links TRBV11-2 with TRBJ1-1; tentatively, D is TRBD1 (5 bases). Germline CDR1 and CDR2: SGHAT and FQNNGV. CDR3 length equals 11 residues. Trimming removed 3 bases from V and 9 bases from J, with 8 bases in between. CDR3 region: CASSLWGQAFF. The CDR3 DNA follows: TGTGCCAGCAGCTTGTGGGGCCAAGCTTTCTTT.

In its sample, this clonotype was seen a few times. The CDR3 DNA is TGTGCCAGTATGAGTGGCGGGGTCACCGGGGAGCTGTTTTTT. This encodes CASMSGGVTGELFF. The chain carries TRBV19 and TRBJ2-2; weak D call: TRBD2 (6 bases). The CDR3 totals 14 residues. Trimming removed 7 bases at V and 4 bases at J, with 13 bases between. In germline, CDR1 is LNHDA, CDR2 SQIVND (reference sequence).

This clonotype was counted a few times. The rearrangement links TRBV5-1 to TRBJ2-3; 9 nucleotides align to TRBD1. J was trimmed by 0 bases and V by 4 bases; bases with no gene match: 6. Germline-derived CDR1 and CDR2 are SGHRS and YFSETQ. The CDR3 length is 16 residues. CDR3: CASSLTGGISTDTQYF. The CDR3 region has the DNA TGCGCCAGCAGCCTGACAGGGGGGATAAGCACAGATACGCAGTATTTT.

The J gene is TRBJ2-1, the V gene TRBV6-2 or TRBV6-3; D not resolved. The germline V gene has CDR1 MNHEY and CDR2 SVGEGT. This CDR3 has 13 residues. V lost 3 bases, J lost 5 bases, and 8 bases lay in between. Here the CDR3 reads CASSYSVNNEQFF. For the CDR3, the DNA is TGTGCCAGCAGTTATTCGGTCAACAATGAGCAGTTCTTC.

This clonotype showed up just once. Germline and junction disagree at one end, which may indicate a read error. V is TRBV12-3 or TRBV12-4 and J is TRBJ2-5, with TRBD1 as a possible D gene (5 bases). CDR3 length: 13 residues. The CDR3 DNA reads TGTGCCAGCAGTTTAGCTTTGACAGAGACCCAGAACTTC. Translating gives CASSLALTETQNF.

The chain has TRBV7-8 and TRBJ2-5, with 8 bases matching TRBD2. With V trimmed by 11 bases and J by 4 bases, 6 bases remained unmatched. Germline values: CDR1 SGHVS, CDR2 FQNEAQ. The CDR3 contains 12 residues. CDR3 residues: CAGGGSGETQYF. CDR3 in DNA: TGTGCCGGCGGGGGGTCAGGAGAGACCCAGTACTTC.

There are a few counts of this clonotype. This rearrangement joins TRBV6-1 to TRBJ1-1, with a possible D match to TRBD1 (5 bases). The CDR3 has 14 residues. Germline V gene lookup returns CDR1 MNHNS and CDR2 SASEGT. V was cut by 7 bases and J by 3 bases, with 15 bases left in between. In nucleotides, the CDR3 is TGTGCCAGCATTCGAGAGGCGGGGGACACTGAAGCTTTCTTT. Translated, it gives CASIREAGDTEAFF.

This chain uses TRBV20-1 with TRBJ2-5, with TRBD1 matching 11 bases. CDR1 is DFQATT, CDR2 SNEGSKA, per germline (reference sequence). Trimming removed 4 bases from V and 5 bases from J; junction bases left unmatched: 3. This CDR3 is built from 13 residues. The CDR3 DNA reads TGCAGTGCTAAATGGACAGGGGGCGAGACCCAGTACTTC. Protein product: CSAKWTGGETQYF.

The chain is built from TRBV20-1 and TRBJ2-2; 7 nucleotides line up with TRBD2. V was clipped by 0 bases and J by 5 bases; unmatched bases: 9. Germline CDR1 reads DFQATT; CDR2 reads SNEGSKA (reference sequence). The CDR3 spans 16 residues. CDR3 amino acids: CSARDRRQGGTGELFF. Here the CDR3 DNA reads TGCAGTGCTAGAGACCGGCGGCAGGGAGGGACCGGGGAGCTGTTTTTT.

The V gene is TRBV7-9, the J gene TRBJ2-1; D not certain. The CDR3 contains 14 residues. Trimming took off 8 bases at V and 0 bases at J, with 11 bases between the two ends. In germline, CDR1 is SEHNR, CDR2 FQNEAQ (reference sequence). The CDR3 protein is CASRPDGSYNEQFF. The CDR3 bases are TGTGCCAGCCGACCAGATGGCTCCTACAATGAGCAGTTCTTC.